Presented here are 26 T cell receptor beta chains from one specimen sequenced in a study of T cell responses to AZD1222 COVID-19 vaccine. Some clones are missing from TCRdb's copy, which holds only in-frame ones; the method was immunoSEQ multiplex PCR. This table holds 150,000 to 200,000 clones, about 93% found once. The specimen was peripheral blood, collected on day 0 of AZD1222 vaccination. The receptors derive from an adult in good health.

The rearrangement uses TRBV5-1 and TRBJ2-7; tentatively, D is TRBD1 (6 bases). V shed 7 bases and J shed 2 bases, with 16 bases lying between them. The CDR3 is 14 residues long. Germline CDR1 reads SGHRS; CDR2 reads YFSETQ. The CDR3 bases are TGCGCCAGCTCGCCGACAGGTTTTACCTACGAGCAGTACTTC. Amino acid sequence: CASSPTGFTYEQYF.

In its sample, this clone was seen once. The chain combines TRBV5-5 with TRBJ2-1; D ambiguous. V dropped 2 bases and J dropped 9 bases, with 9 bases sitting between them. The CDR3 spans 12 residues. The germline gives CDR1 SGHKS, CDR2 YYEKEE (reference sequence). CDR3 loop: CASSFSGLEQFF. The CDR3 region has the DNA TGTGCCAGCAGCTTTTCCGGGCTTGAGCAGTTCTTC.

The V call is TRBV19, the J call TRBJ1-5, with D possibly matching TRBD1 (6 bases). Germline V gives CDR1 LNHDA, CDR2 SQIVND (reference sequence). This CDR3 is built from 14 residues. V gave up 5 bases and J gave up 3 bases, with 11 bases separating them. For the CDR3, the DNA is TGTGCCAGTAGTTTACAGGGTTACAATCAGCCCCAGCATTTT. Translating gives CASSLQGYNQPQHF.

The rearrangement joins TRBV4-1 to TRBJ2-7, with a tentative D call TRBD1 (6 bases). The germline V gene encodes CDR1 MGHRA and CDR2 YSYEKL. The CDR3 runs 14 residues. V was shortened by 1 base and J by 5 bases, with 12 bases between the two germline ends. The CDR3 here is CASSQVEGVDEQYF. DNA for the CDR3: TGCGCCAGCAGCCAAGTAGAGGGGGTGGACGAGCAGTACTTC.

The chain employs TRBV10-3 and TRBJ1-1; D is uncertain. The CDR3 is made up of 15 amino acids. The germline CDR1 and CDR2 sequences are ENHRY and SYGVKD. The V and J ends lost 0 bases and 0 bases respectively, with 8 bases between them. The CDR3 region is CAISESSQLNTEAFF. The CDR3 DNA reads as TGTGCCATCAGTGAGTCGTCACAGTTGAACACTGAAGCTTTCTTT.

V gene TRBV19 combines with J gene TRBJ2-5; D unresolved. V dropped 3 bases and J dropped 3 bases, with 8 bases sitting between them. There are 13 residues in the CDR3. Germline loops: CDR1 LNHDA, CDR2 SQIVND (reference sequence). The CDR3 region is CASSMDREETQYF. CDR3 nucleotides: TGTGCCAGTAGTATGGATAGGGAAGAGACCCAGTACTTC.

This chain uses TRBV7-3 with TRBJ2-7; either TRBD1 or TRBD2 may fit D (5 bases each). Germline V gene sequence: CDR1 SGHTA, CDR2 FQGTGA. The CDR3 covers 13 residues. V shed 3 bases and J shed 9 bases, with 15 bases lying between them. CDR3 loop: CASSFGTSGRQYF. CDR3 DNA: TGTGCCAGCAGCTTCGGGACCTCAGGACGGCAGTACTTC.

The rearrangement joins TRBV2 to TRBJ2-2, with D possibly TRBD2 on 6 matching bases. Germline CDR1 and CDR2: SNHLY and FYNNEI. V lost 1 base and J 3 bases, leaving 12 bases between the germline ends. This CDR3 is 16 amino acids long. The CDR3 DNA reads as TGTGCCAGCAGTGAAGTCGGCAGGGAGGACACCGGGGAGCTGTTTTTT. Translated, it gives CASSEVGREDTGELFF.

The chain uses TRBV29-1 and TRBJ2-1, with TRBD1 as a possible D gene (7 bases). The CDR3 has 18 amino acids. Trimming removed 0 bases at V and 3 bases at J, with 21 bases between. From germline, CDR1 is SQVTM and CDR2 ANQGSEA. In nucleotides, the CDR3 is TGCAGCGTTGAAGATCTTCAGGGGGAAGCGGGTCGCTACAATGAGCAGTTCTTC. It encodes CSVEDLQGEAGRYNEQFF.

The V gene is TRBV28, the J gene TRBJ1-2; no reliable D call. The length of the CDR3 is 12 residues. The germline CDR1 and CDR2 sequences are MDHEN and SYDVKM. Trimming stripped 7 bases from V and 8 bases from J, with 14 bases between. The CDR3 sequence: CASNGGVRGYTF. The CDR3 nucleotides are TGTGCCAGCAACGGTGGGGTGAGGGGCTACACCTTC.

This clone was seen only a few times. This chain joins TRBV5-4 and TRBJ1-1, with 8 bases that match TRBD1. The CDR3 is made up of 17 amino acids. V shed 4 bases, J shed 3 bases, and the junction held 14 bases outside the gene matches. Germline CDR1 reads SGHNT; CDR2 reads YYREEE (reference sequence). Here the CDR3 DNA reads TGTGCCAGCAGCAGGGCCGGTGGCAGGGGGCTCGACACTGAAGCTTTCTTT. It encodes CASSRAGGRGLDTEAFF.

The CDR3 spells CAWSVTGAPRGYTF. The CDR3 bases are TGTGCCTGGAGTGTGACCGGGGCTCCGCGTGGCTACACCTTC. This chain joins TRBV30 and TRBJ1-2, with a possible D match to TRBD1 (5 bases). V was trimmed by 0 bases and J by 7 bases, leaving 15 bases between them. The CDR3 has 14 residues. Germline values: CDR1 GTSNPN, CDR2 SVGIG (reference sequence).

The chain is built from TRBV7-9 and TRBJ1-2, with D possibly matching TRBD1 (6 bases). The CDR3 spans 13 residues. The germline V gene encodes CDR1 SEHNR and CDR2 FQNEAQ (reference sequence). V was clipped by 6 bases and J by 4 bases, with 12 bases between them. For the CDR3, the DNA is TGTGCCAGCAGTCCTACAGGGACCTATGGCTACACCTTC. Encoded protein: CASSPTGTYGYTF.

This clone was detected only once. CDR3 sequence: CASSEGEGAGEKLFF. In DNA form, the CDR3 reads TGTGCCAGCAGTGAAGGGGAAGGGGCTGGAGAAAAACTGTTTTTT. The rearrangement joins TRBV6-1 to TRBJ1-4; tentatively, D is TRBD1 (5 bases). Germline loops: CDR1 MNHNS, CDR2 SASEGT. V was shortened by 1 base and J by 8 bases, with 14 bases between the two germline ends. This CDR3 comprises 15 residues.

The chain links TRBV6-5 to TRBJ1-1; 9 bases match TRBD1. CDR1 MNHEY and CDR2 SVGAGI come from the germline V gene. This CDR3 is built from 14 residues. Unmatched junction bases numbered 7, after V lost 6 bases and J lost 5 bases. CDR3 DNA: TGTGCCAGCAGGATGGACAGGGGAGTTACTGAAGCTTTCTTT. This codes for CASRMDRGVTEAFF.

The chain combines TRBV15 with TRBJ1-5; unclear D gene. Germline V lookup: CDR1 LNHNV, CDR2 YYDKDF (reference sequence). V was clipped by 6 bases and J by 5 bases, with 17 bases between them. This CDR3 comprises 15 residues. CDR3: CATSDLKGKHQPQHF. In nucleotides, the CDR3 is TGTGCCACCAGTGATCTAAAAGGGAAGCATCAGCCCCAGCATTTT.

The chain is built from TRBV19 and TRBJ1-1, with D hard to call. The CDR3 is made up of 13 amino acids. From germline, CDR1 is LNHDA and CDR2 SQIVND (reference sequence). V lost 10 bases and J 2 bases, leaving 14 bases between the germline ends. CDR3 coding DNA: TGTGCCATAAAAGGGCGGGGTAACACTGAAGCTTTCTTT. It specifies CAIKGRGNTEAFF. The variable domain in full, with the rest retrieved from reference TRBV19 and TRBJ1-1, is DGGITQSPKYLFRKEGQNVTLSCEQNLNHDAMYWYRQDPGQGLRLIYYSQIVNDFQKGDIAEGYSVSREKKESFPLTVTSAQKNPTAFYLCAIKGRGNTEAFFGQGTRLTVV.

This chain joins TRBV7-8 and TRBJ2-1; 9 nucleotides line up with TRBD2. Germline CDR1 and CDR2: SGHVS and FQNEAQ. The CDR3 runs to 15 residues. The V and J ends lost 6 bases and 6 bases, in that order; junction bases with no gene match: 9. CDR3 protein: CASSPGSSGINEQFF. In DNA form, the CDR3 reads TGTGCCAGCAGTCCAGGGTCTAGCGGGATCAATGAGCAGTTCTTC.

The chain is built from TRBV7-9 and TRBJ1-2, with 9 bases that match TRBD1. V was pared by 5 bases and J by 4 bases, with 5 bases of the junction left unmatched. This CDR3 is built from 14 residues. Germline CDR1 SEHNR, CDR2 FQNEAQ (reference sequence). DNA for the CDR3: TGTGCCAGCAGCCAAACGGACAGGGGCTATGGCTACACCTTC. It yields the protein CASSQTDRGYGYTF.

This chain connects TRBV19 to TRBJ1-1; no clear D gene. CDR1 and CDR2 from the germline V gene are LNHDA and SQIVND (reference sequence). The CDR3 spans 14 residues. V was trimmed by 1 base and J by 1 base, leaving 7 bases between them. CDR3 residues: CASSIGPANTEAFF. In nucleotides, the CDR3 is TGTGCCAGTAGTATAGGTCCCGCGAACACTGAAGCTTTCTTT. Based on the CDR3 plus reference TRBV19 and TRBJ1-1, the full variable domain is DGGITQSPKYLFRKEGQNVTLSCEQNLNHDAMYWYRQDPGQGLRLIYYSQIVNDFQKGDIAEGYSVSREKKESFPLTVTSAQKNPTAFYLCASSIGPANTEAFFGQGTRLTVV.

This chain links TRBV12-3 or TRBV12-4 with TRBJ2-7; D unclear. CDR3 length: 13 residues. Trimming stripped 6 bases from V and 2 bases from J, with 11 bases between. This CDR3 reads CASSQTFPYEQYF. The CDR3 bases are TGTGCCAGCAGCCAAACCTTCCCCTACGAGCAGTACTTC.

The chain carries TRBV15 and TRBJ1-1; D unresolved. The CDR3 has 14 residues. V was shortened by 8 bases and J by 0 bases, with 13 bases between the two germline ends. CDR1 is LNHNV and CDR2 is YYDKDF in the germline V gene (reference sequence). The CDR3 region is CATAAVKLNTEAFF. DNA of the CDR3: TGTGCCACCGCGGCGGTTAAACTGAACACTGAAGCTTTCTTT.

CDR3 loop: CASRIGGTEAFF. The CDR3 coding sequence is TGTGCCAGTAGGATCGGTGGTACTGAAGCTTTCTTT. V is TRBV19 and J is TRBJ1-1; D call uncertain. The V gene lost 6 bases and the J gene lost 5 bases, with 10 bases spanning the gap. The CDR3 consists of 12 residues. Per the germline V gene, CDR1 is LNHDA and CDR2 is SQIVND (reference sequence). The full variable domain, completed using reference TRBV19 and TRBJ1-1, is DGGITQSPKYLFRKEGQNVTLSCEQNLNHDAMYWYRQDPGQGLRLIYYSQIVNDFQKGDIAEGYSVSREKKESFPLTVTSAQKNPTAFYLCASRIGGTEAFFGQGTRLTVV.

The J gene is TRBJ1-1, the V gene TRBV19; no definite D call. This CDR3 spans 13 amino acids. Germline CDR1 reads LNHDA; CDR2 reads SQIVND (reference sequence). V lost 2 bases and J lost 3, with 7 bases in between. CDR3 in DNA: TGTGCCAGTAGTATAATCCGGGACACTGAAGCTTTCTTT. Encoded protein: CASSIIRDTEAFF.

The rearrangement links TRBV30 to TRBJ1-3, with D hard to call. The CDR3 covers 14 residues. The germline V gene has CDR1 GTSNPN and CDR2 SVGIG (reference sequence). Trimming cost V 4 bases and J 4 bases, with 14 bases left between them. The CDR3, as DNA: TGTGCCTGGAACTCCTGGGGTGTCGGAAACACCATATATTTT. Its translation: CAWNSWGVGNTIYF.

This clone was seen only once. The chain joins TRBV3-1 (or the pseudogene TRBV3-2) to TRBJ1-2; D ambiguous. CDR3 length equals 13 residues. Germline V gene data show CDR1 as LGHDT and CDR2 as YNNKEL (reference sequence). V was trimmed by 4 bases and J by 4 bases, leaving 10 bases between them. For the CDR3, the DNA is TGTGCCAGCAGCCCCCTACAATTCTATGGCTACACCTTC. It specifies CASSPLQFYGYTF.